This T cell receptor (beta chain) was sequenced during a study of blood T cell repertoires in COVID-19. Study-wide background: Acute and convalescent COVID-19 specimens originated in the United States, Italy and Spain.

Trimming removed 2 bases at V and 9 bases at J, with 18 bases between. The CDR3 runs to 16 residues. Germline CDR1 reads SGDLS; CDR2 reads YYNGEE. Generated by immunoSEQ multiplex PCR, the TCRdb table keeps only in-frame clones and is missing some. In the table there are about 98,000 clones, around nine tenths of which are singletons. The chain links TRBV9 to TRBJ1-6, with TRBD1 as a possible D gene (6 bases). The receptor was derived from a man aged 65 to 85 with acute or convalescent COVID-19. Sample: peripheral blood. The DNA for the CDR3 is TGTGCCAGCAGCGTCGCGGGGGCCCGACCAGGTTCACCCCTCCACTTT. This sequence encodes CASSVAGARPGSPLHF.